This T cell receptor beta chain was documented in a study of blood T cell repertoires in COVID-19. Profiling relied on immunoSEQ multiplex PCR, and the TCRdb table lists in-frame clones only, not all of them. This table holds some 240,000 clones, 75% to 90% found once. Germline V gene lookup returns CDR1 SGHRS and CDR2 YFSETQ. This CDR3 comprises 14 residues. Trimming left V 7 bases short and J 2 bases short, with 12 bases between. This TCR derives from a man between 60 and 70 years old who had recovered from COVID-19. Material: peripheral blood. This chain joins TRBV5-1 and TRBJ2-2; D remains ambiguous. The CDR3 spells CASQWQINTGELFF. CDR3 bases: TGCGCCAGCCAGTGGCAGATAAACACCGGGGAGCTGTTTTTT. Filled out from reference TRBV5-1 and TRBJ2-2, the complete variable domain reads KAGVTQTPRYLIKTRGQQVTLSCSPISGHRSVSWYQQTPGQGLQFLFEYFSETQRNKGNFPGRFSGRQFSNSRSEMNVSTLELGDSALYLCASQWQINTGELFFGEGSRLTVL.